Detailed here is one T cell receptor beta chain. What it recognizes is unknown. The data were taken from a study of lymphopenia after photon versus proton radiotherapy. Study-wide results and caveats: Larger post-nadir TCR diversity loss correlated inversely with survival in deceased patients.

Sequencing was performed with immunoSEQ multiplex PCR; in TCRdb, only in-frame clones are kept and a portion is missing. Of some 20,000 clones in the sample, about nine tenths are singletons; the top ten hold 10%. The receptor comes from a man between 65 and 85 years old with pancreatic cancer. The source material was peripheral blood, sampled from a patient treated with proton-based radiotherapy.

The CDR3 sequence: CASSIGDLLNTEAFF. The CDR3 DNA reads as TGTGCCAGTAGTATAGGCGACCTCTTGAACACTGAAGCTTTCTTT. The rearrangement joins TRBV19 to TRBJ1-1; D unresolved. Per the germline V gene, CDR1 is LNHDA and CDR2 is SQIVND (reference sequence). V was pared by 1 base and J by 0 bases, with 9 bases between. CDR3 length equals 15 residues.